The 10 T cell receptor beta chains reported below all come from one sample, sequenced in a study of blood T cell dynamics during melanoma immunotherapy. Regarding time point: pre-treatment baseline. Clones were sequenced by immunoSEQ multiplex PCR, and TCRdb holds only the in-frame ones, with some missing. The table has 10,000 or so clones, around nine tenths seen once; the top ten hold about 30%. Sequencing used blood, obtained from a patient treated with checkpoint blockade. These receptors were obtained from a human donor with melanoma.

The sample holds one count of this clone. The chain combines TRBV25-1 with TRBJ2-7; D remains ambiguous. The CDR3 contains 13 residues. Trimming took off 5 bases at V and 0 bases at J, with 8 bases between the two ends. The germline V gene has CDR1 MGHDK and CDR2 SYGVNS. The CDR3 reads CASSSRSSYEQYF. In nucleotides, the CDR3 is TGTGCCAGCAGTTCCCGGAGCTCCTACGAGCAGTACTTC.

The chain uses TRBV4-3 and TRBJ2-3, with 10 bases fitting TRBD2. This CDR3 is built from 20 residues. CDR1 and CDR2 from the germline V gene are LGHNA and YSLEER. V lost 1 base, J lost 6 bases, and 19 bases stayed unmatched. In DNA form, the CDR3 reads TGCGCCAGCAGCCAAGCCCTAGCGGGACAGGATAGCGGGAGGACCGATACGCAGTATTTT. Translation gives CASSQALAGQDSGRTDTQYF.

The chain joins TRBV5-6 to TRBJ2-2; maybe TRBD2 (5 bases). The germline V gene has CDR1 SGHDT and CDR2 YYEEEE. The CDR3 spans 16 residues. V lost 2 bases to trimming and J lost 3 bases, with 14 bases between them. The DNA for the CDR3 is TGTGCCAGCAGCTTCAGCGGCCGTAGGGACACCGGGGAGCTGTTTTTT. This translates into CASSFSGRRDTGELFF.

The V call is TRBV4-1, the J call TRBJ2-7; perhaps D is TRBD1 or TRBD2 (5 bases each). CDR1 and CDR2 (germline): MGHRA, YSYEKL. The V end was cut by 1 base, the J end by 2 bases, with 12 bases between. The CDR3 sequence is 15 residues long. CDR3 sequence: CASSQGAVGAYEQYF. In DNA, the CDR3 is TGCGCCAGCAGCCAAGGCGCGGTGGGGGCCTACGAGCAGTACTTC.

The genes are TRBV25-1 and TRBJ2-3; the D is unclear. CDR1 and CDR2 from the germline V gene are MGHDK and SYGVNS. V dropped 7 bases and J dropped 2 bases, with 7 bases sitting between them. This CDR3 is built from 12 residues. The CDR3 DNA reads TGTGCCAGCACGGGCGACACAGATACGCAGTATTTT. Translation: CASTGDTDTQYF.

This clone appeared a few times. The CDR3 reads CASSSPGEQYF. The CDR3 DNA sequence: TGTGCCAGCAGCTCCCCCGGGGAGCAGTACTTC. This chain connects TRBV7-9 to TRBJ2-7; D is unresolved. V lost 4 bases to trimming and J lost 7 bases, with 8 bases between them. Germline V gene lookup returns CDR1 SEHNR and CDR2 FQNEAQ (reference sequence). The CDR3 is 11 amino acids.

The chain carries TRBV5-5 and TRBJ1-1; perhaps TRBD1 as D (6 bases). Between the trimmed V and J ends, which lost 3 bases and 1 base, there was a span of 13 bases. Germline assignment: CDR1 SGHKS and CDR2 YYEKEE (reference sequence). The CDR3 has 15 amino acids. The CDR3 DNA follows: TGTGCCAGCAGCTGGGGGGGCAAAAGGAACACTGAAGCTTTCTTT. This translates into CASSWGGKRNTEAFF.

The V gene is TRBV5-1, the J gene TRBJ2-3; either TRBD1 or TRBD2 may fit D (6 bases each). V gave up 4 bases and J gave up 6 bases, with 18 bases separating them. The CDR3 loop spans 15 amino acids. Germline V CDR1 and CDR2: SGHRS, YFSETQ. CDR3 DNA sequence: TGCGCCAGCAGCCCCCCCGGGGGACAATTGGATACGCAGTATTTT. Its protein is CASSPPGGQLDTQYF.

This clone was observed a few times. This chain connects TRBV2 to TRBJ2-2; D is possibly TRBD2 (6 bases). The CDR3 totals 14 residues. The germline V and J ends were trimmed by 7 bases and 3 bases, with 12 bases remaining between them. Germline V lookup: CDR1 SNHLY, CDR2 FYNNEI. The CDR3 loop reads CASIAGLDTGELFF. The CDR3 DNA sequence: TGTGCCAGCATTGCGGGATTGGACACCGGGGAGCTGTTTTTT.

The rearrangement links TRBV5-4 to TRBJ2-5, with 8 bases fitting TRBD2. V shed 5 bases and J 2 bases; nucleotides not matched to a gene: 11. Germline V gene data show CDR1 as SGHNT and CDR2 as YYREEE (reference sequence). The CDR3 is 16 residues long. As DNA, the CDR3 is TGTGCCAGCAGTCCCGGGGGTAGCGGGGCACAAGAGACCCAGTACTTC. Amino acids: CASSPGGSGAQETQYF.